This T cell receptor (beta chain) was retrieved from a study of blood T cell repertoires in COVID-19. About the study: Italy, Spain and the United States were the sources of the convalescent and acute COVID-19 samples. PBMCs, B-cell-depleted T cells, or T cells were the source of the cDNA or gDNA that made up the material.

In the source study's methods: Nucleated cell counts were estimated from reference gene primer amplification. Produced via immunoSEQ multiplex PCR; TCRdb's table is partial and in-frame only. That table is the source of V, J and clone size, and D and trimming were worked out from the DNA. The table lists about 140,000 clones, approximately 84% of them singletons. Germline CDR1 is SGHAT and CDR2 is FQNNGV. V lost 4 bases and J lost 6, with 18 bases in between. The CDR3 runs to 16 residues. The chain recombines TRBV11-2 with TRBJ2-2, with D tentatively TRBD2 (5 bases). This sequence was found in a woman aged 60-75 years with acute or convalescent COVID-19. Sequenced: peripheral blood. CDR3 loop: CASSSQSGLTSGELFF. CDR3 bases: TGTGCCAGCAGCTCTCAGTCCGGACTGACGTCCGGGGAGCTGTTTTTT. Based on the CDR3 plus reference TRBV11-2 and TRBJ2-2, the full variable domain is EAGVAQSPRYKIIEKRQSVAFWCNPISGHATLYWYQQILGQGPKLLIQFQNNGVVDDSQLPKDRFSAERLKGVDSTLKIQPAKLEDSAVYLCASSSQSGLTSGELFFGEGSRLTVL.